These T cell receptor beta chains were read from a single sample in a study of CD8 T cells in Susac syndrome. Via MiXCR, TCRdb re-called the immunoSEQ multiplex PCR reads, giving one row per CDR3 protein. The sample includes about 140,000 distinct CDR3 sequences, 90% to 96% seen only once; the top ten take about 0.08%. What was sequenced was CD4+ T cells from PBMCs. These receptors came from a human donor with Susac syndrome. Both conserved end residues are part of each CDR3. Each record gives: V gene, J gene, D gene, clone size, CDR3 protein, CDR3 DNA. A D gene is named only where the DNA matches it firmly. Size is omitted from some rows. Given values are once, few, many or a class for expanded clones.

>TRBV2|TRBJ1-5|-|-
CASSEARGDQPQHF
TGTGCCAGCAGTGAAGCCCGGGGAGATCAGCCCCAGCATTTT
>TRBV27|TRBJ2-3|-|-
CASSLEKYGTDTQYF
TGTGCCAGCAGTTTGGAAAAATACGGCACAGATACGCAGTATTTT
>TRBV7-2|TRBJ2-2|-|-
CASSPGQMIGELFF
TGTGCCAGCAGCCCAGGACAGATGATCGGGGAGCTGTTTTTT
>TRBV15|TRBJ2-3|TRBD2|-
CAARGGGTDTQYF
TGTGCCGCAAGGGGCGGGGGAACAGATACGCAGTATTTT
>TRBV7-2|TRBJ2-3|TRBD2|-
CASSSPRGGPIADTQYF
TGTGCCAGCAGCTCCCCTCGGGGGGGGCCGATCGCAGATACGCAGTATTTT
>TRBV23-1|TRBJ2-2|TRBD2|-
CASSHRLAGPLELFF
TGCGCCAGCAGTCACCGACTAGCGGGGCCCCTGGAGCTGTTTTTT
>TRBV19|TRBJ2-7|-|-
CASSTRPTYEQYF
TGTGCCAGTAGTACCCGGCCCACTTACGAGCAGTACTTC
>TRBV5-1|TRBJ2-1|-|-
CASSLFGNAANEQFF
TGCGCCAGCAGCTTGTTCGGCAATGCGGCTAATGAGCAGTTCTTC
>TRBV29-1|TRBJ2-3|-|-
CSVGGVWPDTQYF
TGCAGCGTTGGCGGGGTTTGGCCAGATACGCAGTATTTT
>TRBV28|TRBJ2-1|-|once
CASSVSRGEQFF
TGTGCCAGCAGTGTGTCCCGGGGTGAGCAGTTCTTC
>TRBV10-3|TRBJ2-5|-|once
CAISEGGEETQYF
TGTGCCATCAGTGAAGGCGGGGAAGAGACCCAGTACTTC
>TRBV2|TRBJ2-1|TRBD1|-
CASSSQGSPYNEQFF
TGTGCCAGCAGTTCACAGGGGTCGCCTTACAATGAGCAGTTCTTC
>TRBV29-1|TRBJ2-4|-|-
CSVRRDKNIQYF
TGCAGCGTTAGGAGGGACAAAAACATTCAGTACTTC
>TRBV4-1|TRBJ2-6|-|-
CASTKGGGDGANVLTF
TGCGCCAGCACGAAGGGTGGGGGTGATGGGGCCAACGTCCTGACTTTC
>TRBV4-1|TRBJ2-1|TRBD2|-
CASSQVQLAGEVNEQFF
TGCGCCAGCAGCCAAGTCCAGTTAGCGGGAGAGGTCAATGAGCAGTTCTTC
>TRBV3-1|TRBJ2-2|-|-
CASSLQGSKLFF
TGTGCCAGCAGCCTACAAGGCAGTAAGCTGTTTTTT
>TRBV20-1|TRBJ1-5|-|-
CSARDGSLFQPQHF
TGCAGTGCTAGAGATGGCAGCCTTTTTCAGCCCCAGCATTTT
>TRBV29-1|TRBJ2-3|-|-
CSVVSKHTDTQYF
TGCAGCGTTGTAAGCAAACACACAGATACGCAGTATTTT
>TRBV20-1|TRBJ1-5|-|-
CSAAGGGNQPQHF
TGCAGTGCAGCGGGGGGAGGCAATCAGCCCCAGCATTTT
>TRBV5-1|TRBJ2-1|TRBD2|-
CASSDREGRFNEQFF
TGCGCCAGCAGCGATCGGGAGGGCCGCTTCAATGAGCAGTTCTTC
>TRBV5-5|TRBJ2-1|TRBD2|-
CASSFGLAGIEQFF
TGTGCCAGCAGCTTTGGACTAGCGGGGATAGAGCAGTTCTTC
>TRBV11-2|TRBJ2-3|-|-
CASSLGGRTDTQYF
TGTGCCAGCAGCTTAGGGGGGCGCACAGATACGCAGTATTTT
>TRBV29-1|TRBJ2-1|-|once
CSVPSQLARNEQFF
TGCAGCGTGCCCTCTCAACTAGCAAGGAATGAGCAGTTCTTC
>TRBV11-3|TRBJ2-7|TRBD1|-
CASSYQPGQGSEQYF
TGTGCCAGCAGCTACCAACCGGGACAGGGTTCGGAGCAGTACTTC
>TRBV20-1|TRBJ2-7|TRBD2|-
CSARAATGGYEQYF
TGCAGTGCTAGAGCGGCAACGGGAGGATACGAGCAGTACTTC
>TRBV18|TRBJ1-1|-|-
CASSPQGVNTEAFF
TGTGCCAGCTCACCTCAAGGGGTGAACACTGAAGCTTTCTTT
>TRBV29-1|TRBJ2-2|-|-
CSVAPGGNTGELFF
TGCAGCGTTGCCCCTGGGGGTAACACCGGGGAGCTGTTTTTT
>TRBV12-3/TRBV12-4|TRBJ1-1|-|-
CASSLAGRLGRAFF
TGTGCCAGCAGTTTAGCGGGCAGGCTCGGACGGGCTTTCTTT
>TRBV6-5|TRBJ1-2|TRBD1|-
CASRRDREDGYTF
TGTGCCAGCAGACGGGACAGGGAGGATGGCTACACCTTC
>TRBV9|TRBJ1-2|-|once
CASSVEGRGSYGYTF
TGTGCCAGCAGCGTAGAAGGTCGGGGGAGCTATGGCTACACCTTC
>TRBV5-1|TRBJ2-7|-|-
CASSSKRDRGHYEQYF
TGCGCCAGCAGCTCAAAACGGGATCGGGGCCACTACGAGCAGTACTTC
>TRBV14|TRBJ2-1|-|-
CASSVRTDYEQFF
TGTGCCAGCAGCGTCCGGACAGACTATGAGCAGTTCTTC
>TRBV3-1|TRBJ2-6|TRBD1|-
CASSPRTGFGSGANVLTF
TGTGCCAGCAGCCCACGGACAGGGTTTGGCTCTGGGGCCAACGTCCTGACTTTC
>TRBV20-1|TRBJ1-2|TRBD1|-
CSASEQGNYGYTF
TGCAGTGCTAGTGAACAGGGGAACTATGGCTACACCTTC
>TRBV9|TRBJ2-3|-|-
CASSVDTGHGDTQYF
TGTGCCAGCAGCGTAGACACGGGACATGGAGATACGCAGTATTTT
>TRBV4-2|TRBJ2-7|-|-
CASSQYQGPHEQYF
TGTGCCAGCAGCCAATACCAGGGGCCCCACGAGCAGTACTTC
>TRBV10-3|TRBJ2-5|-|-
CAISEQGRETQYF
TGTGCCATCAGTGAACAGGGAAGGGAGACCCAGTACTTC
>TRBV19|TRBJ2-1|-|-
CASSNSMTDYNEQFF
TGTGCCAGTAGTAATTCGATGACAGATTACAATGAGCAGTTCTTC
>TRBV29-1|TRBJ1-2|-|-
CSVDLPGNYGYTF
TGCAGCGTTGACCTCCCGGGGAACTATGGCTACACCTTC